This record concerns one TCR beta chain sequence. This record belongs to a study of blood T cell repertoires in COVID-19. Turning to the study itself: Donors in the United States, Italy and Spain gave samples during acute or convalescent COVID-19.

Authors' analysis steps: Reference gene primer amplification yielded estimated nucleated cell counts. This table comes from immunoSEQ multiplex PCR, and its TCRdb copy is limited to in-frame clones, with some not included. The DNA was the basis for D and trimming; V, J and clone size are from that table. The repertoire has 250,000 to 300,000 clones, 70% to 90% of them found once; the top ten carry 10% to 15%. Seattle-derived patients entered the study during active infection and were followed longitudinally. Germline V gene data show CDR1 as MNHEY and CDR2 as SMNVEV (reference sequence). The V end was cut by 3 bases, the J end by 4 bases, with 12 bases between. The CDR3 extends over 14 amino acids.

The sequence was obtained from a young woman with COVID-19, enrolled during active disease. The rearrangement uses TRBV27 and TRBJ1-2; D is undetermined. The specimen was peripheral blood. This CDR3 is CASSFLTVPYGYTF. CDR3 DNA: TGTGCCAGCAGTTTTCTTACAGTACCCTATGGCTACACCTTC.